This record looks at one T cell receptor beta chain sequence and its context. In the original analysis: Quantification of nucleated cells was approximated via reference gene primer amplification. TCRdb's table, derived via immunoSEQ multiplex PCR, lists solely in-frame clones and lacks some. V and J calls and clone size are as listed in that table; D and trimming were resolved from the DNA. The table shows 120,000 to 150,000 clones, with approximately 87% occurring only once. The CDR3 has 14 amino acids. CDR1 is SGHAT, CDR2 FQDESV, per germline (reference sequence). V shed 2 bases and J shed 4 bases, with 11 bases lying between them. The data derive from a study of blood T cell repertoires in COVID-19. Background on the study: PBMCs, B-cell-depleted T cells, or T cells were the source of the cDNA or gDNA that made up the material.

Self-reported history from a screening survey and questionnaire set each donor's cohort. The rearrangement uses TRBV11-1 and TRBJ1-1; D gene ambiguous. The source is a man aged 50 or older in a cohort exposed to, infected with or recovered from COVID-19 (not recorded which). Sequenced sample: PBMCs or T cells enriched from blood (not recorded which). The chain's CDR3 is CASSLYRSGTEAFF. The CDR3 DNA is TGTGCCAGCAGCTTATATCGGAGCGGCACTGAAGCTTTCTTT.